This T cell receptor beta chain is from a study of CD8+CD57+ T cells in acquired aplastic anemia. Across the whole study: The study obtained an average of roughly 3 ug of DNA from sorted CD4+ and CD8+ cells. Points from the study as a whole: No significant difference in CD8+ Simpson's diversity was found between patients and controls.

Patients chosen for sequencing had CD8+CD57+ cells that had expanded, as shown by flow cytometry. The CDR3 is made up of 19 amino acids. Germline CDR1 MNHNY, CDR2 SVGAGI (reference sequence). Trimming cost V 6 bases and J 4 bases; bases outside gene matches: 18. This clonotype showed up many times. Antigen specificity is unknown. Genomic DNA templated the TCR beta VDJ and CDR3 profiling. TCRdb recomputed calls from the reads with MiXCR, one row per CDR3 protein. The sample carries hundreds of thousands of distinct CDR3 sequences, approximately 60% recorded once. Material: sorted CD4+, CD8+, or CD8+CD57+ T cells (not recorded which) from PBMCs. This rearrangement joins TRBV6-6 to TRBJ2-3, with 11 bases identical to TRBD2. This clonotype originated in a human donor with aplastic anemia. The CDR3 region has the DNA TGTGCCAGCAGGCAACAGGGCTTGGCGACTAGCGGGACCGCAGATACGCAGTATTTT. Residues: CASRQQGLATSGTADTQYF.